The entry below describes one T cell receptor beta chain. The data stem from a study of blood T cell repertoires in COVID-19. Study information: The samples span acute and convalescent COVID-19 from the United States, Italy and Spain. T cells, B-cell-depleted T cells, or PBMCs provided the cDNA or gDNA that served as material.

Under the authors' procedure: Scientists estimated how many nucleated cells there were by amplifying reference gene primers. TCRdb keeps only in-frame clones here, not all; method: immunoSEQ multiplex PCR. Clonal size and the V and J genes are those of that table, whereas D and trimming came from the DNA. The repertoire holds more than 110,000 clones, with 65% to 80% as singletons. The sequence was obtained from a man older than 75 with acute or convalescent COVID-19. Sample: peripheral blood.

The CDR3 DNA sequence: TGTGCCAGCGTATCCGGGACAAACACCGGGGAGCTGTTTTTT. As protein: CASVSGTNTGELFF. This chain uses TRBV28 with TRBJ2-2, with D perhaps matching TRBD1 (6 bases). Trimming stripped 8 bases from V and 2 bases from J, with 12 bases between. Germline-derived CDR1 and CDR2 are MDHEN and SYDVKM. This CDR3 is 14 amino acids long. The full variable domain, its missing parts supplied by reference TRBV28 and TRBJ2-2, is DVKVTQSSRYLVKRTGEKVFLECVQDMDHENMFWYRQDPGLGLRLIYFSYDVKMKEKGDIPEGYSVSREKKERFSLILESASTNQTSMYLCASVSGTNTGELFFGEGSRLTVL.